This is a list of T cell receptor beta chains from one sample in a study of regulatory dendritic cells for organ transplantation. Antigens for these TCRs are unknown. Profiling relied on immunoSEQ multiplex PCR, and the TCRdb table lists in-frame clones only, not all of them. Of about 7,100 clones listed, 65% to 70% are singletons. Sequencing input: memory CD4+ T cells from blood cultured with dendritic cells. These receptor sequences come from a human donor in good health. The CDR3 runs from the conserved cysteine through the conserved F or W. D genes are given only for firm matches. Clone size is stated in some rows and not others, as once, few, many or a class when expanded.

TRBV19	NA	TRBJ1-2	NA	CASSMIRVRGYTF	TGTGCCAGTAGTATGATCCGGGTGAGGGGCTACACCTTC
TRBV19	TRBD1	TRBJ2-7	NA	CASHGQGRSYEQYF	TGTGCCAGCCATGGACAGGGGAGGTCCTACGAGCAGTACTTC
TRBV5-6	NA	TRBJ2-3	NA	CASSLRQGFTDTQYF	TGTGCCAGCAGCTTGAGGCAGGGTTTCACAGATACGCAGTATTTT
TRBV6-5	NA	TRBJ1-1	NA	CASSPTGKNTEAFF	TGTGCCAGCAGCCCTACAGGGAAGAACACTGAAGCTTTCTTT
TRBV18	NA	TRBJ1-1	NA	CASSPRSTPNTEAFF	TGTGCCAGCTCACCGCGGAGCACGCCGAACACTGAAGCTTTCTTT
TRBV2	TRBD1	TRBJ1-2	NA	CASRTGWNYGYTF	TGTGCCAGTCGGACAGGGTGGAACTATGGCTACACCTTC
TRBV19	NA	TRBJ2-1	NA	CASSSSTSFPDNEQFF	TGTGCCAGTAGTTCCTCGACTAGTTTCCCAGACAATGAGCAGTTCTTC
TRBV7-2	NA	TRBJ1-3	once	CASSLAGGGYRNTIYF	TGTGCCAGCAGCTTAGCGGGGGGGGGCTATAGAAACACCATATATTTT
TRBV5-1	TRBD1	TRBJ2-7	NA	CASSRQGDEQYF	TGCGCCAGCAGCCGACAGGGGGACGAGCAGTACTTC
TRBV4-2	NA	TRBJ2-5	NA	CASSQGTTQETQYF	TGTGCCAGCAGCCAAGGGACTACCCAAGAGACCCAGTACTTC
TRBV16	NA	TRBJ1-2	NA	CASSQDRIYGYTF	TGTGCCAGCAGCCAAGACAGGATCTATGGCTACACCTTC
TRBV5-4	TRBD2	TRBJ2-1	NA	CASSFSGGAYNEQFF	TGTGCCAGCAGCTTTAGCGGGGGGGCCTACAATGAGCAGTTCTTC
TRBV5-4	NA	TRBJ2-7	NA	CASSLPVGGEQYF	TGTGCCAGCAGCCTCCCCGTTGGAGGCGAGCAGTACTTC
TRBV4-1	TRBD2	TRBJ2-1	NA	CASSRGTSANEQFF	TGCGCCAGCAGCCGAGGGACTAGCGCCAATGAGCAGTTCTTC
TRBV5-5	NA	TRBJ2-7	NA	CASSLRTGETYEQYF	TGTGCCAGCAGCCTCCGGACCGGGGAGACCTACGAGCAGTACTTC
TRBV28	NA	TRBJ1-2	NA	CASSPSQNYGYTF	TGTGCCAGCAGCCCCTCACAGAACTATGGCTACACCTTC
TRBV5-6	NA	TRBJ2-1	NA	CASSLGQTFTQFF	TGTGCCAGCAGCCTGGGACAAACCTTTACGCAGTTCTTC
TRBV29-1	NA	TRBJ2-5	NA	CSVDGSVGQETQYF	TGCAGCGTTGATGGTAGCGTGGGCCAAGAGACCCAGTACTTC
TRBV14	NA	TRBJ1-1	NA	CASTSGQNTEAFF	TGTGCCAGCACCTCAGGACAGAACACTGAAGCTTTCTTT
TRBV5-1	NA	TRBJ2-7	NA	CASSQAGGPQYEQYF	TGCGCCAGCAGCCAGGCGGGCGGCCCTCAGTACGAGCAGTACTTC
TRBV9	NA	TRBJ1-1	NA	CASSYGQKAFF	TGTGCCAGCAGCTACGGACAGAAAGCTTTCTTT
TRBV2	TRBD2	TRBJ2-5	NA	CASSPWGGQETQYF	TGTGCCAGCAGTCCGTGGGGGGGACAAGAGACCCAGTACTTC
TRBV7-3	TRBD2	TRBJ2-1	few	CASSLGLAGEEQFF	TGTGCCAGCAGCTTAGGGCTAGCGGGGGAGGAGCAGTTCTTC
TRBV7-3	NA	TRBJ1-1	NA	CASSQQGNTEAFF	TGTGCCAGCAGCCAGCAGGGGAACACTGAAGCTTTCTTT
TRBV19	TRBD1	TRBJ1-5	NA	CASSGSSTGNQPQHF	TGTGCCAGTAGTGGCTCGTCGACAGGGAACCAGCCCCAGCATTTT
TRBV21-1	NA	TRBJ2-1	NA	CASSKCRIQFF	TGTGCCAGCAGCAAATGCAGGATCCAGTTCTTC